Listed below are T cell receptor beta chains from one sample, sequenced in a study of OX40 agonist ivuxolimab in advanced cancers. The repertoire was sequenced with immunoSEQ multiplex PCR; TCRdb's copy has only in-frame clones and lacks some. The sample consists of roughly 28,000 clones, roughly 87% of them appearing once. The sample consisted of CD4+ or CD8+ T cells sorted from blood, taken in a trial of the OX40 agonist ivuxolimab. The source is an adult with an advanced solid tumor such as melanoma, head and neck, liver or kidney cancer. The CDR3 runs from the conserved cysteine through the conserved F or W.

V gene	CDR3 length	CDR3 protein
TRBV9	13	CASSASVTGELFF
TRBV11-2	15	CASSSGLVFVETQYF
TRBV28	11	CASIGLNGYTF
TRBV6-5	14	CASSYGGSTHGYTF
TRBV2	15	CASRETLAGADEQYF
TRBV9	14	CASSVAGGSYGYTF
TRBV28	14	CASSFGGSTGELFF
TRBV28	13	CASSRDGWDEQYF
TRBV4-3	16	CASSQDSQSSYNEQFF
TRBV4-2	14	CASSQSGGIYEQYF
TRBV19	14	CASSIGPGGYEQYF
TRBV7-9	16	CASRTPRGTPTETQYF
TRBV7-3	15	CASSHSGNDTDTQYF
TRBV28	16	CASSPGRALGDYGYTF
TRBV7-2	15	CASSPGQGSTDTQYF
TRBV5-1	15	CASSFGQSSYNEQFF
TRBV27	15	CASSQLAGAPEEQYF
TRBV5-6	12	CASSFLTGGYTF
TRBV28	17	CASSLEGAGDFINEQFF